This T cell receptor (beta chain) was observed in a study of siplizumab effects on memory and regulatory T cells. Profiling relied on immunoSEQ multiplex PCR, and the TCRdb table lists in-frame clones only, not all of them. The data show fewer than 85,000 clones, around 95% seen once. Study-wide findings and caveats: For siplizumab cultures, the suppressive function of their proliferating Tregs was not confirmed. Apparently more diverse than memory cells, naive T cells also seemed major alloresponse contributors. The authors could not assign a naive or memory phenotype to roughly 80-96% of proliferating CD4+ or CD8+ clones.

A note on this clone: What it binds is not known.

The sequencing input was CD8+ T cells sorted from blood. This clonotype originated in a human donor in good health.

CDR3 sequence: CASSSTADTQYF. CDR3 DNA: TGTGCCAGCAGCTCGACCGCAGATACGCAGTATTTT. The chain couples TRBV7-9 to TRBJ2-3, with D unresolved. Germline CDR1 SEHNR, CDR2 FQNEAQ (reference sequence). This CDR3 contains 12 residues. Trimming left V 4 bases short and J 4 bases short, with 6 bases between.